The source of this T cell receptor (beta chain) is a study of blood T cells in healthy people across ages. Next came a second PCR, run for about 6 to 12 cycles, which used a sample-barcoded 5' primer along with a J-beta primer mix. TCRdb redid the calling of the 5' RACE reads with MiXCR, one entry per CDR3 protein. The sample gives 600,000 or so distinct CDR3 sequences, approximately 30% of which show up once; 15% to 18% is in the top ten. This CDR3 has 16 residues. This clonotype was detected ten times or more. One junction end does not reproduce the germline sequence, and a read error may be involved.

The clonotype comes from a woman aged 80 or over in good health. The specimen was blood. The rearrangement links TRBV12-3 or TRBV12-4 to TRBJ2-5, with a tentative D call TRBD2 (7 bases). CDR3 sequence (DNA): TGTGCCAGCAGTTTAGGAGGGGGGGATACCCAACAGACCCAGTACTTC. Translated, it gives CASSLGGGDTQQTQYF.